This T cell receptor beta chain was captured in a study of a mutant IDH1 vaccine in newly diagnosed glioma. Study context: Commencement of vaccination occurred 4-6 weeks following radiotherapy alone, or concurrently with temozolomide cycles.

Time point here: week 23, last vaccination. The study gave 300 ug of mutant IDH1 20-mer peptide per vaccine dose, with topical imiquimod. Those who donated had recent WHO grade 3 or 4 IDH1-mutant, ATRX-lost astrocytomas. TCRdb keeps only in-frame clones here, not all; method: immunoSEQ multiplex PCR. This sample has around 80,000 clones, with 85% to 90% found just once. Germline V gene data show CDR1 as SGHTA and CDR2 as FQGNSA. Trimming at V came to 5 bases and at J to 0 bases, leaving 10 bases not matched to a gene. The CDR3 loop spans 16 amino acids. About this clone itself: Its target is unknown.

This clonotype was sampled from a woman between 50 and 59 years old with glioma. The sequences come from PBMCs, collected from a glioma patient whose treatment included an IDH1 peptide vaccine. The chain is built from TRBV7-2 and TRBJ2-7; 7 bases agree with TRBD2. Here the CDR3 reads CASSGRRGGSSYEQYF. The DNA for the CDR3 is TGTGCCAGCAGCGGGCGGAGGGGCGGGAGCTCCTACGAGCAGTACTTC.